Sequencing of this TCR beta chain was carried out in a study of blood T cells in healthy people across ages. The CDR3 loop spans 14 amino acids. The germline V gene has CDR1 MNHEY and CDR2 SMNVEV (reference sequence). V dropped 4 bases and J dropped 4; count of bases not matched to a gene: 7. This clonotype was seen more than once but under ten times. Using a J-beta primer mix together with a sample-barcoded 5' primer, a second PCR was run for roughly 6 to 12 cycles. Via MiXCR, TCRdb re-called the 5' RACE reads, giving one row per CDR3 protein. The sample holds hundreds of thousands of distinct CDR3 sequences; 44% are singletons and the top ten take about a fifth.

This clonotype was sampled from a man aged 55 to 70 in good health. The sequenced sample consisted of blood. This chain uses TRBV27 with TRBJ2-7; 7 bases are shared with TRBD2. The chain's CDR3 is CASSSTGGRYEQYF. DNA for the CDR3: TGTGCCAGCAGTTCCACGGGGGGTCGGTACGAGCAGTACTTC.